This T cell receptor (beta chain) was recorded in a study of identical twins. Study results and caveats: While abundant cord blood beta clonotypes carried fewer insertions, memory repertoires showed no such pattern.

Via MiXCR, TCRdb re-called the 5' RACE reads, giving one row per CDR3 protein. The data contain about 490,000 distinct CDR3 sequences, nearly 15% of them singletons. Notes on this clonotype: The target antigen is unknown.

Germline assignment: CDR1 MGHRA and CDR2 YSYEKL. CDR3 length equals 16 residues. After removal of 0 bases from V and 2 bases from J, the junction contained 4 bases not matched to a gene. A further study also used this sample, focusing on yellow fever vaccine responses in identical twins.

The sequenced sample was CD4+ T cells sorted from blood. The V call is TRBV4-1, the J call TRBJ2-5, with 9 bases aligning to TRBD2. The sequence derives from a woman between 18 and 29 years old in good health. For the CDR3, the DNA is TGCGCCAGCAGCCAAGATACGACTAGCGGACAAGAGACCCAGTACTTC. It yields the protein CASSQDTTSGQETQYF.